Below are 9 T cell receptor beta chains sequenced from a single sample in a study of T cells in Graves' hyperthyroidism and ophthalmopathy. Amplification of TCR beta CDR3 regions used RNA as the template. The HTBI primer set was used in a first-round RT-PCR of the TCR CDR3. TCRdb re-called the multiplex PCR reads with MiXCR, one entry per CDR3 protein. The repertoire includes approximately 380,000 distinct CDR3 sequences, 15% to 20% of them detected once, and around 3.4% sits in the top ten. The sequenced sample consisted of blood. Receptors were obtained from a young woman with Graves' hyperthyroidism.

The chain combines TRBV20-1 with TRBJ1-3; D gene unclear. The germline V gene has CDR1 DFQATT and CDR2 SNEGSKA (reference sequence). This CDR3 spans 13 amino acids. The CDR3, as DNA: TGCAGCGCCATTGCGAGCTCTGGAAACACCATATATTTT. Its protein product is CSAIASSGNTIYF.

In this sample, this clonotype turned up many times. V and J are TRBV7-2 and TRBJ2-2; 9 positions agree with TRBD2. The junction had 5 bases not matched to a gene; V was cut back by 3 bases and J by 6 bases. The CDR3 runs to 15 residues. Germline V gene sequence: CDR1 SGHTA, CDR2 FQGNSA. As DNA, the CDR3 is TGTGCCAGCAGCTTTCGAGCGGGGGGTTCCGGGGAGCTGTTTTTT. It yields the protein CASSFRAGGSGELFF. The whole variable domain, filled in from reference TRBV7-2 and TRBJ2-2, reads GAGVSQSPSNKVTEKGKDVELRCDPISGHTALYWYRQSLGQGLEFLIYFQGNSAPDKSGLPSDRFSAERTGGSVSTLTIQRTQQEDSAVYLCASSFRAGGSGELFFGEGSRLTVL.

The table lists this clonotype with many counts. The gene calls are TRBV6-2 or TRBV6-3 and TRBJ1-2; 9 nucleotides line up with TRBD1. Germline loops: CDR1 MNHEY, CDR2 SVGEGT. The CDR3 has 18 amino acids. With 2 bases clipped from V and 5 bases from J, the junction kept 15 bases outside the gene matches. The CDR3 sequence is CASSYQGQGPSIRYGYTF. Written as DNA, the CDR3 is TGTGCCAGCAGTTACCAAGGACAGGGGCCTTCTATCCGATATGGCTACACCTTC.

In its sample, this clonotype was seen once. The genes are TRBV24-1 and TRBJ1-6; 8 nucleotides match TRBD1. J was trimmed by 2 bases and V by 0 bases; bases with no gene match: 11. The CDR3 totals 20 residues. Germline-derived CDR1 and CDR2 are KGHDR and SFDVKD. As DNA, the CDR3 is TGTGCCACCAGTGATTTGTTCCGCAGGGGGCCCCCCCCCTATAATTCACCCCTCCACTTT. This gives the protein CATSDLFRRGPPPYNSPLHF.

On this clonotype itself: This may be a read error, as it is one base from a much larger clone. J is TRBJ1-6 and V is TRBV12-3 or TRBV12-4; perhaps TRBD1 as D (6 bases). The CDR3 is 17 amino acids. This CDR3 is CASSPTQGSSDNSPLHF. The CDR3 DNA sequence: TGTGCCAGCAGCCCGACGCAGGGGAGCTCCGATAATTCACCCCTCCACTTT.

This clonotype was seen many times. The chain combines TRBV7-9 with TRBJ2-5, with 7 bases lining up with TRBD2. V was pared by 5 bases and J by 5 bases, with 5 bases of the junction left unmatched. The CDR3 contains 13 residues. CDR1 and CDR2 (germline): SEHNR, FQNEAQ (reference sequence). The CDR3 spells CASSRSGKETQYF. The CDR3 DNA reads as TGTGCCAGCAGCCGGAGCGGGAAGGAGACCCAGTACTTC.

This clonotype occurred many times. The chain is built from TRBV15 and TRBJ1-5; no reliable D call. Germline values: CDR1 LNHNV, CDR2 YYDKDF (reference sequence). CDR3 length: 16 amino acids. V was cut by 2 bases and J by 0 bases, with 11 bases left in between. The CDR3 sequence: CATSRQDDDSNQPQHF. CDR3 coding DNA: TGTGCCACCAGCAGACAAGACGACGATAGCAATCAGCCCCAGCATTTT.

In this sample, this clonotype turned up many times. The chain uses TRBV12-3 or TRBV12-4 and TRBJ2-7; possible D gene TRBD1, 5 bases. The CDR3 consists of 12 residues. The V and J ends lost 6 bases and 2 bases respectively, with 8 bases between them. CDR3 nucleotide sequence: TGTGCCAGCAGCATGACAGCCTACGAGCAGTACTTC. Translated: CASSMTAYEQYF.

This clonotype was recorded at least ten times. CDR3 sequence: CASSLSHTIYF. CDR3 DNA: TGTGCCAGCAGCCTCTCACACACCATATATTTT. The chain has TRBV11-2 and TRBJ1-3; D uncertain. From germline, CDR1 is SGHAT and CDR2 FQNNGV. The germline V and J ends were trimmed by 5 bases and 8 bases, with 7 bases remaining between them. The CDR3 loop spans 11 amino acids.